One sample yielded the 5 T cell receptor beta chains listed below, sequenced in a study of blood T cell repertoires in COVID-19. Assay: immunoSEQ multiplex PCR; the TCRdb copy retains only in-frame clones and omits some. The data contain approximately 65,000 clones, roughly 80% of them singletons. Sequenced sample: peripheral blood. The receptor set was obtained from a man aged 55 to 70 with acute or convalescent COVID-19.

CDR3 amino acids: CASSLAAGEKLFF. The CDR3 DNA sequence: TGTGCCAGCAGCTTAGCGGCTGGTGAAAAACTGTTTTTT. The V call is TRBV7-9, the J call TRBJ1-4; no reliable D call. The CDR3 contains 13 residues. Germline-derived CDR1 and CDR2 are SEHNR and FQNEAQ (reference sequence). V gave up 0 bases and J gave up 7 bases, with 6 bases separating them.

The chain joins TRBV12-3 or TRBV12-4 to TRBJ2-1; no clear D gene. The CDR3 totals 13 residues. The V gene lost 6 bases and the J gene lost 2 bases, with 8 bases spanning the gap. The CDR3 coding sequence is TGTGCCAGCAGGCAGGATACCTACAATGAGCAGTTCTTC. Residues: CASRQDTYNEQFF.

The rearrangement links TRBV2 to TRBJ2-3; 8 bases are shared with TRBD2. CDR1 is SNHLY, CDR2 FYNNEI, per germline. V lost 6 bases and J lost 2; bases outside the gene matches: 4. The CDR3 sequence is 14 residues long. CDR3 sequence (DNA): TGTGCCAGCAGGACTAGCGAGTTCACAGATACGCAGTATTTT. It is translated as CASRTSEFTDTQYF.

The V gene is TRBV7-9, the J gene TRBJ2-5; weak D call: TRBD1 (5 bases). The CDR3 runs 14 residues. With 5 bases removed from V and 4 bases from J, the gap between germline ends came to 14 bases. Germline-derived CDR1 and CDR2 are SEHNR and FQNEAQ (reference sequence). CDR3 sequence reads: CASSTRVSGETQYF. CDR3 nucleotides: TGTGCCAGCAGCACCAGGGTTTCGGGAGAGACCCAGTACTTC.

This clone was seen a few times. The chain is built from TRBV5-1 and TRBJ1-1, with D unresolved. The CDR3 is made up of 12 amino acids. CDR1 and CDR2 (germline): SGHRS, YFSETQ. Trimming stripped 3 bases from V and 10 bases from J, with 13 bases between. The CDR3 DNA sequence: TGCGCCAGCAGCTCCCTAGGAGAAAGAGCTTTCTTT. Protein sequence: CASSSLGERAFF.